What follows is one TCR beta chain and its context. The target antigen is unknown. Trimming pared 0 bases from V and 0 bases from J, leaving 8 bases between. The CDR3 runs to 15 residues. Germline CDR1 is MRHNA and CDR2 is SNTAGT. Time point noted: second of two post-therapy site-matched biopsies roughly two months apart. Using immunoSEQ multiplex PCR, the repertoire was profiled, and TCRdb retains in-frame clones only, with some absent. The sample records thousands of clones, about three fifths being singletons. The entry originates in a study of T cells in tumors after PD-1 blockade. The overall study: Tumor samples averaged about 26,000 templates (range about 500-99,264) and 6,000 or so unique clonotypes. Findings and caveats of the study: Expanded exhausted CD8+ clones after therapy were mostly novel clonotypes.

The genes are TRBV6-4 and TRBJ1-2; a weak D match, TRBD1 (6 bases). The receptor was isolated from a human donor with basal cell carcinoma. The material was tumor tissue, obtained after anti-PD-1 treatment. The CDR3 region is CASSDSDRTNYGYTF. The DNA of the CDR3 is TGTGCCAGCAGTGACTCGGACAGAACTAACTATGGCTACACCTTC.